A selection of T cell receptor beta chains follows, all from one sample in a study of cytomegalovirus exposure and HLA in healthy donors. Only in-frame clones appear in the TCRdb table, and some are missing; sequencing was by immunoSEQ multiplex PCR. The sample lists almost 200,000 clones; approximately 79% were seen once. The sequenced material came from PBMCs. These receptor sequences come from a young woman in good health and CMV-seropositive. The CDR3 runs from the conserved cysteine through the conserved F or W. The D gene is left open where the match is weak. Some rows mark clone size as missing; the rest say once, few, many or name a class of expanded clone.

J: TRBJ2-4
D: -
size: -
V: TRBV10-3
DNA: TGTGCCATCAGTGGTGTTCTAGCCAAAAACATTCAGTACTTC
CDR3: CAISGVLAKNIQYF

J: TRBJ2-3
D: TRBD2
size: -
V: TRBV5-1
DNA: TGCGCCAGCAGAACGTTAGCGGGAGGGGCCACAGATACGCAGTATTTT
CDR3: CASRTLAGGATDTQYF

J: TRBJ2-1
D: TRBD2
size: -
V: TRBV11-2
DNA: TGTGCCAGCAGCCTGGGACTAGCGGGGGTCAATGAGCAGTTCTTC
CDR3: CASSLGLAGVNEQFF

J: TRBJ2-1
D: TRBD2
size: -
V: TRBV7-8
DNA: TGTGCCAGCAGCTTAGTTGGTTTTAGCGGGAGGTACGATGAGCAGTTCTTC
CDR3: CASSLVGFSGRYDEQFF

J: TRBJ1-1
D: -
size: -
V: TRBV11-3
DNA: TGTGCCAGCAGCTTCGCGGTGGAGACTGAAGCTTTCTTT
CDR3: CASSFAVETEAFF

J: TRBJ1-6
D: TRBD1
size: few
V: TRBV6-5
DNA: TGTGCCAGCAGTACTCCGGACAGGGCTAATTCACCCCTCCACTTT
CDR3: CASSTPDRANSPLHF

J: TRBJ2-7
D: TRBD2
size: -
V: TRBV5-4
DNA: TGTGCCAGCAGCCCGGGGGGGCTAGCGGGGGACTACGAGCAGTACTTC
CDR3: CASSPGGLAGDYEQYF

J: TRBJ2-5
D: -
size: -
V: TRBV5-6
DNA: TGTGCCAGCAGCTTCACCGGGACTCGGCGAGAGACCCAGTACTTC
CDR3: CASSFTGTRRETQYF

J: TRBJ2-2
D: TRBD1
size: -
V: TRBV19
DNA: TGTGCCAGTAGTGCTAGGACAGGGGTGGCCGGGGAGCTGTTTTTT
CDR3: CASSARTGVAGELFF

J: TRBJ2-7
D: TRBD1
size: -
V: TRBV5-1
DNA: TGCGCCAGCAGCTTGACGTCGACAGGGAGCTACGAGCAGTACTTC
CDR3: CASSLTSTGSYEQYF

J: TRBJ1-5
D: -
size: -
V: TRBV2
DNA: TGTGCCAGCAGTGAAGCGGATCGGGGGTCGAATCAGCCCCAGCATTTT
CDR3: CASSEADRGSNQPQHF

J: TRBJ1-6
D: -
size: -
V: TRBV7-8
DNA: TGTGCCAGCAGCTTAGAGACAGACAATTCACCCCTCCACTTT
CDR3: CASSLETDNSPLHF

J: TRBJ1-2
D: -
size: -
V: TRBV5-1
DNA: TGCGCCAGCAGCTTAGAAGGGGGCTATGGCTACACCTTC
CDR3: CASSLEGGYGYTF

J: TRBJ1-1
D: -
size: -
V: TRBV28
DNA: TGTGCCAGCAGTTTGAATGCGGAACGGGGAGCTTTCTTT
CDR3: CASSLNAERGAFF

J: TRBJ2-1
D: TRBD1
size: -
V: TRBV7-9
DNA: TGTGCCAGCACCACCGACAGGGTATCCTACAATGAGCAGTTCTTC
CDR3: CASTTDRVSYNEQFF

J: TRBJ2-7
D: TRBD2
size: -
V: TRBV4-3
DNA: TGCGCCAGCAGCCAAGGCTGGGGGAGGGCCACGGCCTACGAGCAGTACTTC
CDR3: CASSQGWGRATAYEQYF

J: TRBJ2-7
D: TRBD1
size: -
V: TRBV2
DNA: TGTGCCAGCAGTCCGCCGCTTGGGACAGGGGGCGCCGAGCAGTACTTC
CDR3: CASSPPLGTGGAEQYF

J: TRBJ2-1
D: -
size: -
V: TRBV6-6
DNA: TGTGCCAGCAGCCAAGGGGATGAGCAGTTCTTC
CDR3: CASSQGDEQFF

J: TRBJ1-1
D: -
size: -
V: TRBV7-9
DNA: TGTGCCAGCAGCTTACTACAGGGGAACACTGAAGCTTTCTTT
CDR3: CASSLLQGNTEAFF

J: TRBJ2-1
D: TRBD1
size: -
V: TRBV7-8
DNA: TGTGCCAGCAGCCTCCATCGACAGGGAAGTAATGAGCAGTTCTTC
CDR3: CASSLHRQGSNEQFF

J: TRBJ2-3
D: TRBD2
size: once
V: TRBV7-8
DNA: TGTGCCAGCACCCAGTGGGGGACTAGCGGGGATTCGGGGAGTACGCAGTATTTT
CDR3: CASTQWGTSGDSGSTQYF

J: TRBJ2-5
D: TRBD1
size: -
V: TRBV5-8
DNA: TGTGCCAGCAGCCGCGGACAGGGATTTCCAGAGATCCAGTACTTC
CDR3: CASSRGQGFPEIQYF

J: TRBJ2-3
D: TRBD2
size: -
V: TRBV4-3
DNA: TGCGCCAGCAGCCAAGAGGTCGCGGGGGGCACAGATACGCAGTATTTT
CDR3: CASSQEVAGGTDTQYF

J: TRBJ2-1
D: -
size: -
V: TRBV11-2
DNA: TGTGCCAGCAGCTTAGCTAGCTTTGGGAATGAGCAGTTCTTC
CDR3: CASSLASFGNEQFF

J: TRBJ1-1
D: TRBD1
size: -
V: TRBV10-3
DNA: TGTGCCGGATCGGGACAGGGCACTGAAGCTTTCTTT
CDR3: CAGSGQGTEAFF

J: TRBJ2-5
D: -
size: -
V: TRBV6-1
DNA: TGTGCCACCAGCCGGGACTTAAGAGAGACCCAGTACTTC
CDR3: CATSRDLRETQYF

J: TRBJ1-5
D: -
size: -
V: TRBV4-3
DNA: TGCGCCAGCAGCCAAGGGACAGCTAGCAATCAGCCCCAGCATTTT
CDR3: CASSQGTASNQPQHF

J: TRBJ2-7
D: -
size: -
V: TRBV6-5
DNA: TGTGCCAGCAGTTACTCGTTAAGGGGAAGTTGGGAGCAGTACTTC
CDR3: CASSYSLRGSWEQYF

J: TRBJ1-4
D: -
size: -
V: TRBV4-3
DNA: TGCGCCAGCAGCCAAGCCGAGGGGGCAACTAATGAAAAACTGTTTTTT
CDR3: CASSQAEGATNEKLFF